This T cell receptor (beta chain) was retrieved from a study of chemoradiotherapy in HPV16-positive cancers. Sequenced by immunoSEQ multiplex PCR; TCRdb stores in-frame clones only, minus some. The sample lists around 1,900 clones, 85% to 90% occurring once. Germline V gives CDR1 MNHEY, CDR2 SMNVEV (reference sequence). The CDR3 extends over 15 amino acids. V was shortened by 5 bases and J by 7 bases, with 20 bases between the two germline ends. This clonotype originated in a human donor with HPV-associated anogenital cancer. The specimen comprised tumor tissue, sampled from a patient who underwent chemoradiotherapy. The V and J genes are TRBV27 and TRBJ1-2, with a possible D match to TRBD1 (5 bases). The DNA of the CDR3 is TGTGCCAGCAGTCCCTATCAGGGTGGGGGAAGTGGCTACACCTTC. Translation gives CASSPYQGGGSGYTF.